The rows below give T cell receptor beta chains drawn from one sample of a study of regulatory dendritic cells for organ transplantation. Clones were read by immunoSEQ multiplex PCR, and TCRdb kept only the in-frame ones, dropping some. The sample lists roughly 30,000 clones, 82% occurring once. The material sequenced was naive CD8+ T cells from blood. These receptors were collected from a human donor in good health. CDR3s include the opening cysteine and the closing phenylalanine or tryptophan.

CDR3aa: CASSDGGQYNTEAFF
v_gene: TRBV25-1
len: 15
j_gene: TRBJ1-1

CDR3aa: CASSYSGTAQETQYF
v_gene: TRBV6-5
len: 15
j_gene: TRBJ2-5

CDR3aa: CASSLTGTGTYTF
v_gene: TRBV6-6
len: 13
j_gene: TRBJ1-2

CDR3aa: CASSPTGLVGTDTQYF
v_gene: TRBV7-6
len: 16
j_gene: TRBJ2-3

CDR3aa: CASSGPRGEWDYGYTF
v_gene: TRBV25-1
len: 16
j_gene: TRBJ1-2

CDR3aa: CASSLGGTQETQYF
v_gene: TRBV9
len: 14
j_gene: TRBJ2-5

CDR3aa: CASSESNRGYNQPQHF
v_gene: TRBV10-2
len: 16
j_gene: TRBJ1-5

CDR3aa: CAISPLSGGVINEQFF
v_gene: TRBV10-3
len: 16
j_gene: TRBJ2-1

CDR3aa: CASSIPRDGRETQYF
v_gene: TRBV19
len: 15
j_gene: TRBJ2-5

CDR3aa: CASSVASGGATDTQYF
v_gene: TRBV9
len: 16
j_gene: TRBJ2-3

CDR3aa: CASSVPRGGGADVDEQFF
v_gene: TRBV9
len: 18
j_gene: TRBJ2-1

CDR3aa: CSVEMSAGELFF
v_gene: TRBV29-1
len: 12
j_gene: TRBJ2-2

CDR3aa: CASAGEAMNTEAFF
v_gene: TRBV9
len: 14
j_gene: TRBJ1-1

CDR3aa: CASSDSGMSNSPLHF
v_gene: TRBV5-4
len: 15
j_gene: TRBJ1-6

CDR3aa: CASRRDRGSHQPQHF
v_gene: TRBV7-9
len: 15
j_gene: TRBJ1-5

CDR3aa: CASSLESRSNTGELFF
v_gene: TRBV13
len: 16
j_gene: TRBJ2-2

CDR3aa: CASSPPPGWDWETQYF
v_gene: TRBV5-5
len: 16
j_gene: TRBJ2-5

CDR3aa: CASSPRLAISQYF
v_gene: TRBV7-9
len: 13
j_gene: TRBJ2-3

CDR3aa: CASSQDSYEQYF
v_gene: TRBV14
len: 12
j_gene: TRBJ2-7

CDR3aa: CASSARGGQTGEQYF
v_gene: TRBV19
len: 15
j_gene: TRBJ2-7

CDR3aa: CASRATGGDYGYTF
v_gene: TRBV11-2
len: 14
j_gene: TRBJ1-2

CDR3aa: CASSLQSYMNTEAFF
v_gene: TRBV5-6
len: 15
j_gene: TRBJ1-1

CDR3aa: CASSLDSAEVAYEQYF
v_gene: TRBV11-2
len: 16
j_gene: TRBJ2-7

CDR3aa: CASSQGLAVYEQFF
v_gene: TRBV4-3
len: 14
j_gene: TRBJ2-1

CDR3aa: CASSGGQSGRTDTQYF
v_gene: TRBV5-6
len: 16
j_gene: TRBJ2-3

CDR3aa: CASSIKLTGGYTF
v_gene: TRBV19
len: 13
j_gene: TRBJ1-2

CDR3aa: CASSLGTVSNNEQFF
v_gene: TRBV19
len: 15
j_gene: TRBJ2-1

CDR3aa: CASSLEGVGYNEQFF
v_gene: TRBV5-6
len: 15
j_gene: TRBJ2-1

CDR3aa: CASSQDMGRNSPLHF
v_gene: TRBV4-1
len: 15
j_gene: TRBJ1-6

CDR3aa: CASSEALSSGTILHEQFF
v_gene: TRBV2
len: 18
j_gene: TRBJ2-1

CDR3aa: CASSQDLTRGSYEQYF
v_gene: TRBV4-3
len: 16
j_gene: TRBJ2-7

CDR3aa: CASSQGGSYEQYF
v_gene: TRBV14
len: 13
j_gene: TRBJ2-7

CDR3aa: CASSSSTGGPYNEQFF
v_gene: TRBV11-2
len: 16
j_gene: TRBJ2-1

CDR3aa: CASSLAMYRSRMNTEAFF
v_gene: TRBV5-6
len: 18
j_gene: TRBJ1-1

CDR3aa: CASSEGGTYEQYF
v_gene: TRBV6-1
len: 13
j_gene: TRBJ2-7

CDR3aa: CASSLDWNEQFF
v_gene: TRBV5-4
len: 12
j_gene: TRBJ2-1

CDR3aa: CAISDKRGGGETQYF
v_gene: TRBV10-3
len: 15
j_gene: TRBJ2-5

CDR3aa: CASSETGFDGELFF
v_gene: TRBV6-4
len: 14
j_gene: TRBJ2-2

CDR3aa: CASSLTRTGGGNGGYTF
v_gene: TRBV27
len: 17
j_gene: TRBJ1-2

CDR3aa: CASSPGVRANTGELFF
v_gene: TRBV7-8
len: 16
j_gene: TRBJ2-2

CDR3aa: CASSLDRATQYF
v_gene: TRBV11-2
len: 12
j_gene: TRBJ2-7

CDR3aa: CASSLPHGTSPNEQFF
v_gene: TRBV7-6
len: 16
j_gene: TRBJ2-1

CDR3aa: CASSHVRGNEQFF
v_gene: TRBV4-2
len: 13
j_gene: TRBJ2-1

CDR3aa: CASSIGDSYNSPLHF
v_gene: TRBV19
len: 15
j_gene: TRBJ1-6

CDR3aa: CASIKAGGSQETQYF
v_gene: TRBV6-5
len: 15
j_gene: TRBJ2-5